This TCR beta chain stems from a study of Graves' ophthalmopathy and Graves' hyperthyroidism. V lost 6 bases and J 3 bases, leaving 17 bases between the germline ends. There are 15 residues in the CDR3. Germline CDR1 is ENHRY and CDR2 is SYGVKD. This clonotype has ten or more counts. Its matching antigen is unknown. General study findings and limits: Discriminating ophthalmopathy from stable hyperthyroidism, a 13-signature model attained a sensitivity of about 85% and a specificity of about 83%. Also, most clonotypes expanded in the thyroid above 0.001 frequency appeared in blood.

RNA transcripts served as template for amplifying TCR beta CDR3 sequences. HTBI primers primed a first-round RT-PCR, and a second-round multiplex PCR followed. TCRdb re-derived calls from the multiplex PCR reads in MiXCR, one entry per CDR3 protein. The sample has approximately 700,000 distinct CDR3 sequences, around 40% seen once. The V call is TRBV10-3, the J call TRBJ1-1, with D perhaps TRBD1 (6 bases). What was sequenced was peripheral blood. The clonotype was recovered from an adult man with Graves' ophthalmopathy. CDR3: CAIRDTSGVDTEAFF. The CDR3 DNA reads TGTGCCATCAGAGACACCTCAGGGGTAGACACTGAAGCTTTCTTT.